A single sample gave rise to the 29 T cell receptor beta chains below, sequenced in a study of blood T cell repertoires in COVID-19. Sequencing was performed with immunoSEQ multiplex PCR; in TCRdb, only in-frame clones are kept and a portion is missing. The data show 75,000 to 95,000 clones, with roughly 80% seen just once and 25% to 30% held by the top ten. The sequencing input was peripheral blood. These TCRs come from a human donor in a cohort sampled during active COVID-19.

The rearrangement uses TRBV3-1 (or the pseudogene TRBV3-2) and TRBJ2-6; 11 bases align to TRBD1. The trim removed 4 bases at V and 0 bases at J, leaving 8 bases unmatched. In germline, CDR1 is LGHDT, CDR2 YNNKEL (reference sequence). CDR3 length equals 19 residues. The CDR3, as DNA: TGTGCCAGCAGCCCGGACAGGGGGCTTAGGGGCTCTGGGGCCAACGTCCTGACTTTC. Amino acid sequence: CASSPDRGLRGSGANVLTF.

CDR3 nucleotides: TGTGCCAGCAGCCCGGACAGGACCTACGAGCAGTACTTC. This translates into CASSPDRTYEQYF. The chain recombines TRBV12-3 or TRBV12-4 with TRBJ2-7, with 7 bases fitting TRBD1. Trimming at V came to 6 bases and at J to 2 bases, leaving 4 bases not matched to a gene. The CDR3 has 13 amino acids.

The chain couples TRBV5-4 to TRBJ2-5; D is uncertain. Germline CDR1 SGHNT, CDR2 YYREEE (reference sequence). The CDR3 extends over 12 amino acids. Trimming stripped 2 bases from V and 4 bases from J, with 6 bases between. For the CDR3, the DNA is TGTGCCAGCAGCTTTGGCCCAGAGACCCAGTACTTC. Encoded protein: CASSFGPETQYF.

The chain is built from TRBV5-8 and TRBJ2-2, with 11 bases matching TRBD2. This CDR3 contains 16 residues. CDR1 is SGHTS and CDR2 is YDEGEE in the germline V gene. With 2 bases clipped from V and 6 bases from J, the junction kept 6 bases outside the gene matches. As DNA, the CDR3 is TGTGCCAGCAGCTTTACCGGGACTAGCGGCGCCGGGGAGCTGTTTTTT. This gives the protein CASSFTGTSGAGELFF.

The chain recombines TRBV7-3 with TRBJ2-5; no clear D gene. This CDR3 has 15 residues. Germline values: CDR1 SGHTA, CDR2 FQGTGA. The V gene lost 3 bases and the J gene lost 2 bases, with 13 bases spanning the gap. The CDR3 sequence is CASSFATDGQETQYF. The CDR3 DNA reads TGTGCCAGCAGCTTCGCTACAGACGGACAAGAGACCCAGTACTTC.

V usage is TRBV21-1 and J usage is TRBJ1-4; TRBD1, the table's D call, lacks a check against the DNA. TRBV21-1 is recorded as a pseudogene. The CDR3 extends over 16 amino acids. CDR3 amino acids: CASSKPGYPWIEKLFF. The CDR3 nucleotides read TGTGCCAGCAGCAAACCAGGGTATCCTTGGATTGAAAAACTGTTTTTT.

The CDR3 DNA sequence: TGTGCCAGCAGCTTAGCGCGAGGACTAGACCTTAGTGAGCAGTACTTC. Its translation is CASSLARGLDLSEQYF. This chain connects TRBV7-6 to TRBJ2-7, with TRBD2 matching over 7 bases. The CDR3 spans 16 residues. Trimming took 0 bases from V and 7 from J; bases not matched to a gene: 12. From germline, CDR1 is SGHVS and CDR2 FNYEAQ. The whole variable domain, filled in from reference TRBV7-6 and TRBJ2-7, reads GAGVSQSPRYKVTKRGQDVALRCDPISGHVSLYWYRQALGQGPEFLTYFNYEAQQDKSGLPNDRFSAERPEGSISTLTIQRTEQRDSAMYRCASSLARGLDLSEQYFGPGTRLTVT.

The gene calls are TRBV9 and TRBJ1-2; 12 nucleotides match TRBD1. Germline V gene sequence: CDR1 SGDLS, CDR2 YYNGEE. V trimming: 2 bases; J trimming: 7 bases; junction bases outside the gene matches: 6. The CDR3 totals 15 residues. CDR3 sequence: CASSVTGTGGFGYTF. CDR3 in DNA: TGTGCCAGCAGCGTGACCGGGACAGGGGGCTTTGGCTACACCTTC.

The chain links TRBV5-1 to TRBJ2-1, with a weak D call TRBD2 (7 bases). V was shortened by 0 bases and J by 6 bases, with 13 bases between the two germline ends. In germline, CDR1 is SGHRS, CDR2 YFSETQ. The CDR3 extends over 15 amino acids. DNA for the CDR3: TGCGCCAGCAGCTTGGCCGCGGGGGCGGGCAATGAGCAGTTCTTC. As protein: CASSLAAGAGNEQFF.

The rearrangement links TRBV6-1 to TRBJ2-3, with D unresolved. This CDR3 has 14 residues. Germline lookup yields CDR1 MNHNS and CDR2 SASEGT. Trimming cost V 0 bases and J 2 bases, with 6 bases left between them. This CDR3 reads CASSEAVITDTQYF. The CDR3 bases are TGTGCCAGCAGTGAAGCTGTTATCACAGATACGCAGTATTTT.

V and J are TRBV5-4 and TRBJ2-1, with 9 bases matching TRBD1. This CDR3 has 16 amino acids. CDR1 is SGHNT and CDR2 is YYREEE in the germline V gene (reference sequence). Germline trimming cut 0 bases from V and 3 bases from J; bases unmatched to any gene: 4. The CDR3 spells CASSLGRQGGYNEQFF. CDR3 sequence (DNA): TGTGCCAGCAGCTTGGGACGACAGGGGGGCTACAATGAGCAGTTCTTC.

The sample holds a few counts of this clone. The V call is TRBV7-8, the J call TRBJ1-1; perhaps TRBD1 as D (6 bases). The germline V gene has CDR1 SGHVS and CDR2 FQNEAQ. The CDR3 extends over 15 amino acids. The germline V and J ends were trimmed by 3 bases and 2 bases, with 13 bases remaining between them. The CDR3 spells CASSFHRDRNTEAFF. CDR3 bases: TGTGCCAGCAGCTTTCACAGGGATCGAAACACTGAAGCTTTCTTT.

The chain couples TRBV6-5 to TRBJ2-7; possibly TRBD2 for D (5 bases). Deletions cut 10 bases from V and 4 bases from J, with 20 bases between. Germline lookup yields CDR1 MNHEY and CDR2 SVGAGI. The CDR3 covers 14 residues. The CDR3 sequence is CATLSPFGDYEQYF. The CDR3 coding sequence is TGTGCCACCCTTTCCCCGTTCGGGGATTACGAGCAGTACTTC.

The chain joins TRBV11-2 to TRBJ2-2, with 9 nucleotides matching TRBD1. Germline CDR1 is SGHAT and CDR2 is FQNNGV. The CDR3 contains 16 residues. Germline trimming cut 5 bases from V and 4 bases from J; bases unmatched to any gene: 8. The CDR3 region has the DNA TGTGCCAGCAGCCCTCCAGGACAGGGGAGCACCGGGGAGCTGTTTTTT. It yields the protein CASSPPGQGSTGELFF.

V gene TRBV7-8 combines with J gene TRBJ2-7; TRBD2 matches 12 bases. Germline trimming cut 1 base from V and 6 bases from J; bases unmatched to any gene: 10. CDR1 and CDR2 from the germline V gene are SGHVS and FQNEAQ. This CDR3 comprises 17 residues. This CDR3 reads CASSLVALTSGGLEQYF. For the CDR3, the DNA is TGTGCCAGCAGCTTAGTAGCATTGACTAGCGGGGGCCTCGAGCAGTACTTC. Using reference TRBV7-8 and TRBJ2-7 for the parts outside the CDR3, the full variable domain is GAGVSQSPRYKVAKRGQDVALRCDPISGHVSLFWYQQALGQGPEFLTYFQNEAQLDKSGLPSDRFFAERPEGSVSTLKIQRTQQEDSAVYLCASSLVALTSGGLEQYFGPGTRLTVT.

The chain employs TRBV29-1 and TRBJ2-2; TRBD2 aligns across 10 bases. The ends lost 7 bases at V and 3 bases at J; junction bases unmatched: 11. Germline lookup yields CDR1 SQVTM and CDR2 ANQGSEA. This CDR3 comprises 16 residues. CDR3 coding DNA: TGCAGCGCCTTGGGGGGCACTAGCGGGGACACCGGGGAGCTGTTTTTT. It is translated as CSALGGTSGDTGELFF.

The chain has TRBV4-1 and TRBJ2-3; D ambiguous. The CDR3 consists of 14 residues. Trimming shortened V by 3 bases and J by 3 bases, and 10 bases separated the two germline ends. The V gene's germline CDR1 is MGHRA and CDR2 YSYEKL. The CDR3 here is CASSHPPKTDTQYF. The CDR3 DNA reads as TGCGCCAGCAGCCACCCCCCCAAAACAGATACGCAGTATTTT.

The chain is built from TRBV7-2 and TRBJ1-5, with 7 bases that match TRBD1. Per the germline V gene, CDR1 is SGHTA and CDR2 is FQGNSA. The trim removed 4 bases at V and 9 bases at J, leaving 6 bases unmatched. The CDR3 is 13 residues long. The CDR3 region is CASSSRDSSPQHF. DNA of the CDR3: TGTGCCAGCAGCTCCCGGGACAGCTCGCCCCAGCATTTT.

The chain uses TRBV2 and TRBJ2-5; D remains ambiguous. The length of the CDR3 is 12 residues. V lost 5 bases to trimming and J lost 3 bases, with 7 bases between them. CDR1 SNHLY and CDR2 FYNNEI come from the germline V gene. CDR3 in DNA: TGTGCCAGCAGTCTAGATAAAGAGACCCAGTACTTC. Residues: CASSLDKETQYF.

The rearrangement uses TRBV7-2 and TRBJ2-1, with 9 bases matching TRBD2. Germline V gene data show CDR1 as SGHTA and CDR2 as FQGNSA. The CDR3 covers 15 residues. Losses at the gene ends were 5 bases for V and 12 bases for J; bases not matched to a gene: 14. The CDR3 region is CASSPSGLASSRQFF. CDR3 nucleotides: TGTGCCAGCAGCCCCTCCGGACTAGCGTCGAGTAGGCAGTTCTTC. Full variable domain (rest looked up from reference TRBV7-2 and TRBJ2-1): GAGVSQSPSNKVTEKGKDVELRCDPISGHTALYWYRQSLGQGLEFLIYFQGNSAPDKSGLPSDRFSAERTGGSVSTLTIQRTQQEDSAVYLCASSPSGLASSRQFFGPGTRLTVL.

The chain's CDR3 is CASSRGTMNEQFF. CDR3 DNA sequence: TGTGCCAGCAGCAGAGGGACTATGAATGAGCAGTTCTTC. This chain uses TRBV11-2 with TRBJ2-1; TRBD2 matches at 7 bases. Germline V CDR1 and CDR2: SGHAT, FQNNGV. J was trimmed by 7 bases and V by 5 bases; bases with no gene match: 5. The CDR3 spans 13 residues.

This clone is medium-sized. The genes are TRBV3-1 (or the pseudogene TRBV3-2) and TRBJ2-2; TRBD1 might be the D (6 bases). The germline V gene has CDR1 LGHDT and CDR2 YNNKEL (reference sequence). The CDR3 is 15 amino acids. Between the trimmed V and J ends, which lost 4 bases and 1 base, there was a span of 10 bases. CDR3 in amino acids: CASSLKTGNTGELFF. The CDR3 DNA sequence: TGTGCCAGCAGCCTCAAGACAGGGAACACCGGGGAGCTGTTTTTT.

V gene TRBV5-6 combines with J gene TRBJ2-7; the match to TRBD1 covers 8 bases. CDR1 is SGHDT and CDR2 is YYEEEE in the germline V gene. The CDR3 totals 15 residues. V dropped 4 bases and J dropped 0; count of bases not matched to a gene: 6. The CDR3 region is CASSGRDRSSYEQYF. In DNA form, the CDR3 reads TGTGCCAGCAGCGGAAGGGACAGGAGCTCCTACGAGCAGTACTTC.

V and J are TRBV2 and TRBJ2-7; 9 bases match TRBD1. The V and J ends lost 6 bases and 3 bases, in that order; junction bases with no gene match: 0. The CDR3 runs to 12 residues. CDR1 is SNHLY, CDR2 FYNNEI, per germline. The CDR3 region is CASRTGGYEQYF. The CDR3 DNA is TGTGCCAGCAGGACAGGGGGCTACGAGCAGTACTTC. Variable domain in full (rest from reference TRBV2 and TRBJ2-7): EPEVTQTPSHQVTQMGQEVILRCVPISNHLYFYWYRQILGQKVEFLVSFYNNEISEKSEIFDDQFSVERPDGSNFTLKIRSTKLEDSAMYFCASRTGGYEQYFGPGTRLTVT.

The chain joins TRBV10-1 to TRBJ1-5, with D possibly TRBD1 on 6 matching bases. V gave up 4 bases and J gave up 7 bases, with 11 bases separating them. Germline V gives CDR1 WNHNN, CDR2 SYGVQD (reference sequence). This CDR3 has 13 residues. The CDR3 loop is CASSVDRNQPQHF. DNA for the CDR3: TGCGCCAGCAGTGTGGACAGAAACCAGCCCCAGCATTTT.

This clone was found a few times. V gene TRBV3-1 (or the pseudogene TRBV3-2) combines with J gene TRBJ2-7, with D possibly matching TRBD1 (5 bases). The CDR3 consists of 12 residues. V was cut by 6 bases and J by 4 bases, with 10 bases left in between. Germline CDR1 and CDR2: LGHDT and YNNKEL (reference sequence). The CDR3 spells CASSPKGYEQYF. As DNA, the CDR3 is TGTGCCAGCAGTCCCAAGGGGTACGAGCAGTACTTC.

This clone appeared a single time. The rearrangement joins TRBV2 to TRBJ1-1, with D uncertain. V was pared by 8 bases and J by 0 bases, with 10 bases between. CDR1 and CDR2 from the germline V gene are SNHLY and FYNNEI. The CDR3 has 13 residues. The CDR3 sequence is CASAREMNTEAFF. CDR3 nucleotide sequence: TGTGCCAGCGCAAGAGAAATGAACACTGAAGCTTTCTTT. The variable domain in full, with the rest retrieved from reference TRBV2 and TRBJ1-1, is EPEVTQTPSHQVTQMGQEVILRCVPISNHLYFYWYRQILGQKVEFLVSFYNNEISEKSEIFDDQFSVERPDGSNFTLKIRSTKLEDSAMYFCASAREMNTEAFFGQGTRLTVV.

The chain employs TRBV9 and TRBJ2-2, with 15 positions matching TRBD2. Germline trimming cut 2 bases from V and 4 bases from J; bases unmatched to any gene: 0. The CDR3 has 16 residues. Germline V lookup: CDR1 SGDLS, CDR2 YYNGEE. Written as DNA, the CDR3 is TGTGCCAGCAGCGTGGGACTAGCGGGAGGCACCGGGGAGCTGTTTTTT. This codes for CASSVGLAGGTGELFF.

The rearrangement uses TRBV20-1 and TRBJ2-1; maybe TRBD2 (5 bases). The CDR3 totals 11 residues. The germline V gene encodes CDR1 DFQATT and CDR2 SNEGSKA (reference sequence). The ends were cut back, 3 bases at V and 5 bases at J, with 5 bases in the middle. The CDR3 is CSARGDNEQFF. In DNA form, the CDR3 reads TGCAGTGCTAGGGGAGACAATGAGCAGTTCTTC.